This TCR beta chain was recorded in a study of chemoradiotherapy in HPV16-positive cancers. The CDR3 spans 14 residues. Germline V gene sequence: CDR1 SEHNR, CDR2 FQNEAQ (reference sequence). V lost 2 bases and J lost 4, with 11 bases in between. Assay used: immunoSEQ multiplex PCR; TCRdb lists only in-frame clones, some missing. The sample lists 2,500 to 3,000 clones; roughly 87% were seen once. The sample holds a few counts of this clone. The sample here was tumor tissue, taken from a patient who underwent chemoradiotherapy. The source is a human donor with HPV-associated anogenital cancer. The chain couples TRBV7-9 to TRBJ1-1, with a weak D call TRBD1 (5 bases). The CDR3 coding sequence is TGTGCCAGCAGCTTAAGCGGGGGAATCACTGAAGCTTTCTTT. Its translation: CASSLSGGITEAFF. The full variable domain, in which reference TRBV7-9 and TRBJ1-1 provide the parts outside the CDR3, is DTGVSQNPRHKITKRGQNVTFRCDPISEHNRLYWYRQTLGQGPEFLTYFQNEAQLEKSRLLSDRFSAERPKGSFSTLEIQRTEQGDSAMYLCASSLSGGITEAFFGQGTRLTVV.